The 30 T cell receptor beta chains reported below all come from one sample, sequenced in a study of beta chain features in type 1 diabetes. All of the isolated RNA was reverse transcribed, so expressed TCRB transcripts were sequenced. The table came from immunoSEQ multiplex PCR; TCRdb's copy has only in-frame clones and leaves some out. This sample yields 350,000 to 450,000 clones, of which about 15% are seen a single time; roughly 0.036% belongs to the top ten. What was sequenced was naive CD4+ T cells from blood. Every receptor here comes from a man younger than 40 in good health.

The chain joins TRBV30 to TRBJ1-2, with TRBD1 matching 9 bases. With V trimmed by 8 bases and J by 8 bases, 9 bases remained unmatched. The CDR3 loop spans 12 amino acids. Looked up from germline, CDR1 is GTSNPN and CDR2 is SVGIG (reference sequence). The CDR3 DNA is TGTGCCCGAGGACAGGGGCCCATGGGCTACACCTTC. Its protein is CARGQGPMGYTF.

This clone was counted a few times. The rearrangement uses TRBV29-1 and TRBJ2-3, with TRBD2 identical over 7 bases. Germline loops: CDR1 SQVTM, CDR2 ANQGSEA. The junction had 4 bases not matched to a gene; V was cut back by 3 bases and J by 1 base. The CDR3 runs to 14 residues. The CDR3 here is CSVDGGVGTDTQYF. DNA of the CDR3: TGCAGCGTTGATGGGGGGGTTGGCACAGATACGCAGTATTTT.

The chain carries TRBV18 and TRBJ1-2; 7 bases align to TRBD1. In germline, CDR1 is KGHSH, CDR2 LQKENI. The CDR3 length is 13 residues. The J segment lost 6 bases and the V segment lost 2 bases, leaving 3 bases of the junction unmatched. The CDR3 coding sequence is TGTGCCAGCTCACCAAATCAGGGGGATGGCTACACCTTC. Encoded protein: CASSPNQGDGYTF.

A few counts support this clone. The rearrangement uses TRBV23-1 and TRBJ1-5, with 7 positions matching TRBD1. TRBV23-1 is labeled an ORF, and its function is uncertain. The CDR3 runs 17 residues. Germline trimming cut 4 bases from V and 5 bases from J; bases unmatched to any gene: 14. This chain's CDR3 is CASSPCRVRDRDQPQHF. Written as DNA, the CDR3 is TGCGCCAGCAGTCCCTGTAGGGTCCGGGACAGAGATCAGCCCCAGCATTTT.

The chain has TRBV7-2 and TRBJ1-2, with D hard to call. Germline V CDR1 and CDR2: SGHTA, FQGNSA. The V and J ends lost 1 base and 8 bases respectively, with 14 bases between them. The CDR3 consists of 14 residues. This CDR3 is CASSLDTAAVGYTF. CDR3 in DNA: TGTGCCAGCAGCTTAGATACGGCAGCCGTCGGCTACACCTTC.

The V gene is TRBV6-5, the J gene TRBJ1-2; D perhaps matches TRBD1 (5 bases). The germline V and J ends were trimmed by 6 bases and 7 bases, with 9 bases remaining between them. CDR3 length equals 11 residues. CDR1 MNHEY and CDR2 SVGAGI come from the germline V gene. The chain's CDR3 is CASRQGRGYTF. DNA of the CDR3: TGTGCCAGCAGGCAGGGCCGTGGCTACACCTTC.

This clone was seen a handful of times. The J gene is TRBJ2-3, the V gene TRBV10-3; D not certain. The CDR3 is 11 amino acids. V was clipped by 8 bases and J by 2 bases, with 5 bases between them. The germline V gene has CDR1 ENHRY and CDR2 SYGVKD. The DNA of the CDR3 is TGTGCCATCGCTTACACAGATACGCAGTATTTT. It yields the protein CAIAYTDTQYF.

This clone was found a few times. The genes are TRBV6-6 and TRBJ2-7, with D perhaps TRBD1 or TRBD2 (6 bases each). The CDR3 has 12 residues. Germline lookup yields CDR1 MNHNY and CDR2 SVGAGI (reference sequence). Trimming removed 5 bases from V and 5 bases from J, with 10 bases in between. CDR3 nucleotide sequence: TGTGCCAGCAGTACCCGGGGGCACGAGCAGTACTTC. Translating it yields CASSTRGHEQYF.

This clone was counted a few times. This chain uses TRBV27 with TRBJ2-5; no firm D call. Looked up from germline, CDR1 is MNHEY and CDR2 is SMNVEV (reference sequence). CDR3 length: 13 residues. Trimming took 3 bases from V and 0 from J, leaving 5 bases between them. In nucleotides, the CDR3 is TGTGCCAGCAGTTTTCTGAACCAAGAGACCCAGTACTTC. It is translated as CASSFLNQETQYF.

The V gene is TRBV5-6, the J gene TRBJ2-7; D possibly uses TRBD1 or TRBD2 (5 bases each). The CDR3 consists of 14 residues. Germline CDR1 reads SGHDT; CDR2 reads YYEEEE. The ends were cut back, 2 bases at V and 0 bases at J, with 9 bases in the middle. CDR3 sequence reads: CASSFGDDSYEQYF. Written as DNA, the CDR3 is TGTGCCAGCAGCTTTGGGGACGACTCCTACGAGCAGTACTTC.

This clone was seen more than once but under ten times. The genes are TRBV7-2 and TRBJ2-7, with D perhaps matching TRBD2 (5 bases). The V gene lost 2 bases and the J gene lost 1 base, with 15 bases spanning the gap. CDR3 length: 16 residues. Germline V gene sequence: CDR1 SGHTA, CDR2 FQGNSA. In DNA form, the CDR3 reads TGTGCCAGCAGCTTATCTGTCGGGATGGTGTCCTACGAGCAGTACTTC. Residues: CASSLSVGMVSYEQYF.

V and J are TRBV4-1 and TRBJ2-7; 7 positions match TRBD2. The CDR3 loop spans 14 amino acids. Germline trimming cut 5 bases from V and 1 base from J; bases unmatched to any gene: 5. CDR1 MGHRA and CDR2 YSYEKL come from the germline V gene. The CDR3 sequence: CASSTPGGSYEQYF. In DNA, the CDR3 is TGCGCCAGCAGCACCCCGGGAGGTTCCTACGAGCAGTACTTC.

This sequence joins TRBV25-1 and TRBJ2-1, with 8 bases identical to TRBD2. Losses at the gene ends were 6 bases for V and 6 bases for J; bases not matched to a gene: 13. Germline CDR1 and CDR2: MGHDK and SYGVNS. The CDR3 runs 16 residues. In DNA, the CDR3 is TGTGCCAGCAGGAGTCGAGCGGGAGTAGGTAGCAATGAGCAGTTCTTC. This sequence encodes CASRSRAGVGSNEQFF.

This clone occurred a few times. This chain links TRBV7-9 with TRBJ1-2; perhaps TRBD1 as D (6 bases). Germline V gives CDR1 SEHNR, CDR2 FQNEAQ (reference sequence). V was pared by 5 bases and J by 2 bases, with 12 bases between. The CDR3 runs 14 residues. CDR3 amino acids: CASSTRGFNYGYTF. CDR3 nucleotide sequence: TGTGCCAGCAGCACCAGGGGATTCAACTATGGCTACACCTTC.

The chain couples TRBV27 to TRBJ2-5; TRBD1 agrees at 8 bases. The CDR3 runs 13 residues. The J segment lost 1 base and the V segment lost 8 bases, leaving 3 bases of the junction unmatched. Germline CDR1 reads MNHEY; CDR2 reads SMNVEV (reference sequence). The CDR3 bases are TGTGCCAGCCGAACAGGGGGCCAAGAGACCCAGTACTTC. This codes for CASRTGGQETQYF.

The chain carries TRBV13 and TRBJ2-2; 10 bases map to TRBD2. Germline V gene sequence: CDR1 PRHDT, CDR2 FYEKMQ (reference sequence). V dropped 3 bases and J dropped 6; count of bases not matched to a gene: 16. The length of the CDR3 is 19 residues. This CDR3 is CASSFLASGSGRAPGELFF. Written as DNA, the CDR3 is TGTGCCAGCAGCTTCCTAGCTTCTGGAAGCGGGAGGGCCCCCGGGGAGCTGTTTTTT. Combining the CDR3 with reference TRBV13 and TRBJ2-2 gives the whole variable domain AAGVIQSPRHLIKEKRETATLKCYPIPRHDTVYWYQQGPGQDPQFLISFYEKMQSDKGSIPDRFSAQQFSDYHSELNMSSLELGDSALYFCASSFLASGSGRAPGELFFGEGSRLTVL.

This clone turned up a few times. The chain is built from TRBV5-1 and TRBJ2-3, with 7 bases that match TRBD2. The CDR3 covers 17 residues. Trimming at V came to 5 bases and at J to 0 bases, leaving 12 bases not matched to a gene. Germline V gene sequence: CDR1 SGHRS, CDR2 YFSETQ. CDR3 nucleotide sequence: TGCGCCAGCAGTCTCATCGGCGGGGGAACTAGCACAGATACGCAGTATTTT. This codes for CASSLIGGGTSTDTQYF.

This chain joins TRBV27 and TRBJ1-1; D gene unclear. V was clipped by 5 bases and J by 5 bases, with 12 bases between them. CDR3 size: 13 residues. From germline, CDR1 is MNHEY and CDR2 SMNVEV (reference sequence). The CDR3 loop is CASSRLFGTEAFF. The CDR3 coding sequence is TGTGCCAGCAGTCGTCTTTTTGGGACTGAAGCTTTCTTT.

Turning to this clone: The same CDR3 is also encoded by other DNA sequences in this sample. V gene TRBV18 combines with J gene TRBJ2-3; D call uncertain. Germline V gene sequence: CDR1 KGHSH, CDR2 LQKENI. The CDR3 has 14 residues. Trimming removed 3 bases at V and 3 bases at J, with 10 bases between. CDR3 sequence reads: CASSPAQRTDTQYF. The CDR3 DNA follows: TGTGCCAGCTCACCGGCCCAACGTACAGATACGCAGTATTTT. The entire variable domain, with the rest obtained from reference TRBV18 and TRBJ2-3, is as follows: NAGVMQNPRHLVRRRGQEARLRCSPMKGHSHVYWYRQLPEEGLKFMVYLQKENIIDESGMPKERFSAEFPKEGPSILRIQQVVRGDSAAYFCASSPAQRTDTQYFGPGTRLTVL.

V and J are TRBV30 and TRBJ2-1, with D maybe TRBD1 (5 bases). The CDR3 totals 15 residues. CDR1 GTSNPN and CDR2 SVGIG come from the germline V gene (reference sequence). V was cut by 7 bases and J by 0 bases, with 16 bases left in between. The CDR3 sequence is CALGLGPVSYNEQFF. The DNA of the CDR3 is TGTGCCTTGGGGCTCGGCCCCGTCTCCTACAATGAGCAGTTCTTC. Combining the CDR3 with reference TRBV30 and TRBJ2-1 gives the whole variable domain SQTIHQWPATLVQPVGSPLSLECTVEGTSNPNLYWYRQAAGRGLQLLFYSVGIGQISSEVPQNLSASRPQDRQFILSSKKLLLSDSGFYLCALGLGPVSYNEQFFGPGTRLTVL.

The chain is built from TRBV5-1 and TRBJ2-2; perhaps TRBD1 as D (6 bases). CDR3 length equals 17 residues. Germline assignment: CDR1 SGHRS and CDR2 YFSETQ. The germline V and J ends were trimmed by 5 bases and 0 bases, with 17 bases remaining between them. The CDR3, as DNA: TGCGCCAGCAGGCCCGAAAGGGGGTATGCGAACACCGGGGAGCTGTTTTTT. Its translation is CASRPERGYANTGELFF.

The V and J genes are TRBV15 and TRBJ2-3, with TRBD1 matching over 8 bases. The CDR3 totals 13 residues. The germline CDR1 and CDR2 sequences are LNHNV and YYDKDF (reference sequence). J gave up 12 bases and V 5 bases, and 10 bases lay outside the gene matches. The CDR3 sequence is CATSGQTGESQYF. In DNA form, the CDR3 reads TGTGCCACCAGCGGACAGACAGGGGAGTCACAGTATTTT.

The chain carries TRBV18 and TRBJ2-7; 7 positions agree with TRBD1. V lost 6 bases to trimming and J lost 6 bases; unmatched junction nucleotides: 5. CDR3 length: 12 amino acids. Germline values: CDR1 KGHSH, CDR2 LQKENI. Here the CDR3 DNA reads TGTGCCAGCTCTCGGGACAGAGGCGAGCAGTACTTC. Translated: CASSRDRGEQYF.

This clone has just a few counts. This chain links TRBV19 with TRBJ2-6; D gene ambiguous. This CDR3 is built from 15 residues. The ends were cut back, 7 bases at V and 1 base at J, with 11 bases in the middle. Germline V gives CDR1 LNHDA, CDR2 SQIVND (reference sequence). The chain's CDR3 is CASTFLSSGANVLTF. CDR3 coding DNA: TGTGCCAGTACTTTCTTAAGTTCTGGGGCCAACGTCCTGACTTTC.

Only a few counts were recorded for this clone. The V call is TRBV5-6, the J call TRBJ2-1, with D maybe TRBD2 (5 bases). There are 16 residues in the CDR3. V dropped 0 bases and J dropped 6 bases, with 16 bases sitting between them. Germline values: CDR1 SGHDT, CDR2 YYEEEE. The CDR3 region has the DNA TGTGCCAGCAGCTTGGTTACGCAGCGGACCTTCAATGAGCAGTTCTTC. This gives the protein CASSLVTQRTFNEQFF.

This clone was counted between two and nine times. This specimen includes other DNA sequences encoding the same CDR3. The J gene is TRBJ2-3, the V gene TRBV7-2; D not resolved. In germline, CDR1 is SGHTA, CDR2 FQGNSA. V shed 8 bases and J shed 0 bases, with 9 bases lying between them. This CDR3 has 13 residues. The CDR3 DNA is TGTGCCAGCCTTGGGCCTAGCACAGATACGCAGTATTTT. Translating it yields CASLGPSTDTQYF.

The rearrangement joins TRBV6-5 to TRBJ2-1, with TRBD2 matching over 9 bases. The germline V gene has CDR1 MNHEY and CDR2 SVGAGI. V dropped 2 bases and J dropped 4; count of bases not matched to a gene: 6. The CDR3 totals 16 residues. Written as DNA, the CDR3 is TGTGCCAGCAGTTACGGGGGACTAGCCGTATACAATGAGCAGTTCTTC. Translated, it gives CASSYGGLAVYNEQFF.

This clone occurred a few times. Mismatch with germline at one junction end may stem from a read error. V is TRBV30 and J is TRBJ2-1, with TRBD2 as a possible D gene (6 bases). Germline V CDR1 and CDR2: GTSNPN, SVGIG (reference sequence). The CDR3 covers 13 residues. Here the CDR3 DNA reads TGTGCCTGGGGCCGCCGGAGGGAGGCCCCAGGGATCTTC. Amino acids: CAWGRRREAPGIF. The variable domain in full, with the rest retrieved from reference TRBV30 and TRBJ2-1, is SQTIHQWPATLVQPVGSPLSLECTVEGTSNPNLYWYRQAAGRGLQLLFYSVGIGQISSEVPQNLSASRPQDRQFILSSKKLLLSDSGFYLCAWGRRREAPGIFGPGTRLTVL.

V is TRBV30 and J is TRBJ1-2; tentative D call: TRBD1 (6 bases). Germline CDR1 GTSNPN, CDR2 SVGIG (reference sequence). The V end lost 4 bases, the J end lost 7 bases, and 19 bases lay between the germline ends. This CDR3 has 14 residues. CDR3 coding DNA: TGTGCCTGGACGCAGGGGCGGGGGCTTTTTGGCTACACCTTC. Amino acid sequence: CAWTQGRGLFGYTF.

This clone was detected a few times. The chain couples TRBV10-3 to TRBJ2-3, with 7 bases aligning to TRBD2. Losses at the gene ends were 6 bases for V and 9 bases for J; bases not matched to a gene: 18. Germline lookup yields CDR1 ENHRY and CDR2 SYGVKD. CDR3 size: 16 residues. In DNA form, the CDR3 reads TGTGCCATCAGCGCCAGCCCGGGACTACCACAGATAACGCAGTATTTT. This codes for CAISASPGLPQITQYF.